The 18 T cell receptor beta chains below were found in one sample sequenced in a study of T cells in women clearing cervical HPV infection. The repertoire was sequenced with immunoSEQ multiplex PCR; TCRdb's copy has only in-frame clones and lacks some. The table lists some 31,000 clones, with approximately 2.9% in the top ten. The sample consisted of blood buffy coat. The receptors were sampled from a woman aged 18 to 75 with a cervical HPV16 infection that either progressed to CIN3+ or cleared (not recorded which).

To note about this clone: The read terminates 3 residues ahead of where the CDR3 ends, so the germline J gene completes it. The chain couples TRBV30 to TRBJ1-3; TRBD1 is a possible D gene (5 bases). This CDR3 is built from 16 residues. Germline loops: CDR1 GTSNPN, CDR2 SVGIG (reference sequence). Trimming removed 2 bases at V and 0 bases at J, with 14 bases between. CDR3 bases read: TGTGCCTGGAGTCCCCCGACAGTCTACTCTGGAAACACC. It specifies CAWSPPTVYSGNT. The whole CDR3 reads CAWSPPTVYSGNTIYF.

The CDR3 spells CAWSGRVEQYF. The CDR3 bases that were read are TGTGCCTGGAGTGGGAGGGTCGAG. This sequence joins TRBV30 and TRBJ2-7, with TRBD2 as a possible D gene (6 bases). The read ends 3 residues early relative to the CDR3; the germline J gene fills the gap. Germline V lookup: CDR1 GTSNPN, CDR2 SVGIG (reference sequence). V lost 1 base and J 6 bases, leaving 7 bases between the germline ends. The CDR3 runs 11 residues.

Notes on this clone: The read is 3 residues too short to cover the CDR3 end, so that end is filled in from the germline J gene. The chain carries TRBV2 and TRBJ2-5; TRBD2 agrees at 9 bases. J was trimmed by 5 bases and V by 2 bases; bases with no gene match: 3. Per germline, CDR1 SNHLY and CDR2 FYNNEI. This CDR3 region has 14 residues. CDR3 amino acids: CASSEWAGGETQYF. The sequenced part of the CDR3 DNA is TGTGCCAGCAGTGAATGGGCGGGAGGGGAGACC. The whole variable domain, remainder taken from reference TRBV2 and TRBJ2-5, is EPEVTQTPSHQVTQMGQEVILRCVPISNHLYFYWYRQILGQKVEFLVSFYNNEISEKSEIFDDQFSVERPDGSNFTLKIRSTKLEDSAMYFCASSEWAGGETQYFGPGTRLLVL.

A remark on this clone: The read halts 3 residues ahead of the CDR3 end, with the missing end drawn from the germline J gene. V usage is TRBV7-2 and J usage is TRBJ2-1; 8 bases match TRBD1. Germline loops: CDR1 SGHTA, CDR2 FQGNSA. This CDR3 region has 15 residues. With 2 bases clipped from V and 3 bases from J, the junction kept 3 bases outside the gene matches. Here the CDR3 reads CASSLFGQGYNEQFF. CDR3 bases read: TGTGCCAGCAGCTTATTTGGACAGGGCTACAATGAG.

Points on this clone: The read ends 3 residues shy of where the CDR3 ends; the end is completed using the germline J gene. The chain uses TRBV27 and TRBJ1-6, with unresolved D. Trimming removed 3 bases from V and 7 bases from J, with 7 bases in between. Germline CDR1 MNHEY, CDR2 SMNVEV (reference sequence). This CDR3 has 13 amino acids. CDR3 bases read: TGTGCCAGCAGTTTCGGTCTAAATTCACCC. Amino acids: CASSFGLNSP. The CDR3, in full, reads CASSFGLNSPLHF.

As to this clone: The read terminates 3 residues ahead of where the CDR3 ends, so the germline J gene completes it. Other DNA sequences of this sample code for an identical CDR3. The J gene is TRBJ2-1, the V gene TRBV18, with TRBD2 identical over 9 bases. The germline V gene encodes CDR1 KGHSH and CDR2 LQKENI. Trimming at V came to 6 bases and at J to 2 bases, leaving 11 bases not matched to a gene. The CDR3 sequence is 17 residues long. CDR3 DNA (partial): TGTGCCAGCTCCCCCCCGGTTCCTAGCGGGACCTACAATGAG. It encodes CASSPPVPSGTYNE. The entire CDR3 sequence reads CASSPPVPSGTYNEQFF.

Concerning this clone: The read finishes 3 residues shy of the CDR3 end, and the germline J gene is used to complete it. The chain uses TRBV23-1 and TRBJ1-2; unclear D gene. TRBV23-1 is placed among ORFs of uncertain function. Trimming cost V 0 bases and J 0 bases, with 11 bases left between them. This CDR3 spans 16 amino acids. Incomplete CDR3 DNA: TGCGCCAGCAGTCAATCGGTAGGGCAGACTAACTATGGC. Its translation: CASSQSVGQTNYG. Given in full, the CDR3 is CASSQSVGQTNYGYTF.

Points on this clone: The read terminates 3 residues ahead of where the CDR3 ends, so the germline J gene completes it. J is TRBJ2-5 and V is TRBV19; 7 bases match TRBD1. The CDR3 has 15 amino acids. V trimming: 3 bases; J trimming: 5 bases; junction bases outside the gene matches: 9. Per germline, CDR1 LNHDA and CDR2 SQIVND (reference sequence). CDR3 bases read: TGTGCCAGTAGTATTGGAGACAGGGTGGCCGAGACC. Its protein product is CASSIGDRVAET. The complete CDR3 protein is CASSIGDRVAETQYF.

A remark on this clone: With the read ending 3 residues before the CDR3 end, the germline J gene is used to fill in that end. V and J are TRBV7-8 and TRBJ2-7, with D unclear. V gave up 5 bases and J gave up 1 base, with 15 bases separating them. The CDR3 extends over 15 amino acids. Germline CDR1 is SGHVS and CDR2 is FQNEAQ. CDR3 sequence reads: CASSLGLFLSYEQYF. CDR3 bases read: TGTGCCAGCAGCCTAGGTTTATTCCTATCCTACGAG.

Regarding this clone: The read ends 3 residues before the CDR3 terminus; that terminus is restored from the germline J gene. This chain uses TRBV5-1 with TRBJ1-2; a weak D match, TRBD1 (5 bases). With 10 bases removed from V and 7 bases from J, the gap between germline ends came to 23 bases. The germline V gene encodes CDR1 SGHRS and CDR2 YFSETQ. The CDR3 has 14 amino acids. The part of the CDR3 DNA that was read is TGCGCCTCCTCTGAGGCAGACGGTCAGGGTGGC. This codes for CASSEADGQGG. The full-length CDR3 reads as CASSEADGQGGYTF.

In regard to this clone: The CDR3 extends 3 residues past the end of the read, so its final part is completed from the germline J gene. The chain has TRBV6-2 or TRBV6-3 and TRBJ2-7; D perhaps matches TRBD2 (6 bases). Germline V gives CDR1 MNHEY, CDR2 SVGEGT. The CDR3 covers 12 residues. Trimming shortened V by 5 bases and J by 4 bases, and 9 bases separated the two germline ends. The CDR3 here is CASSGGVYEQYF. Partial CDR3 DNA: TGTGCCAGCAGTGGAGGGGTTTACGAG.

With regard to this clone: The read terminates 3 residues ahead of where the CDR3 ends, so the germline J gene completes it. The chain combines TRBV6-4 with TRBJ2-3; 9 bases align to TRBD1. Trimming at V came to 6 bases and at J to 1 base, leaving 2 bases not matched to a gene. Germline CDR1 reads MRHNA; CDR2 reads SNTAGT. The CDR3 has 14 residues. The chain's CDR3 is CASSRTGGTDTQYF. CDR3 bases read: TGTGCCAGCAGCCGGACAGGGGGCACAGATACG.

Incomplete CDR3 DNA: TGCAGTGCCCCCCGCGGGAGGTTAGATAATGAG. It yields the protein CSAPRGRLDNE. The CDR3 in full is CSAPRGRLDNEQFF. V usage is TRBV20-1 and J usage is TRBJ2-1, with 8 bases lining up with TRBD2. The read is 3 residues too short to cover the CDR3 end, so that end is filled in from the germline J gene. CDR3 size: 14 residues. V shed 6 bases and J 7 bases; nucleotides not matched to a gene: 11. Per the germline V gene, CDR1 is DFQATT and CDR2 is SNEGSKA (reference sequence).

Note on this clone: The read halts 3 residues ahead of the CDR3 end, with the missing end drawn from the germline J gene. The gene calls are TRBV30 and TRBJ1-5; D gene unclear. Trimming pared 3 bases from V and 0 bases from J, leaving 6 bases between. Germline CDR1 is GTSNPN and CDR2 is SVGIG (reference sequence). CDR3 length equals 13 residues. CDR3 DNA (partial): TGTGCCTGGAGCCTTAATAGCAATCAGCCC. It translates to CAWSLNSNQP. The CDR3 as a whole reads CAWSLNSNQPQHF.

Points on this clone: The read finishes 3 residues shy of the CDR3 end, and the germline J gene is used to complete it. The chain links TRBV20-1 to TRBJ1-2; tentatively, D is TRBD1 (6 bases). Germline CDR1 reads DFQATT; CDR2 reads SNEGSKA (reference sequence). V lost 1 base, J lost 3 bases, and 9 bases lay in between. CDR3 length equals 13 residues. CDR3 protein: CSARVAGDYGYTF. The DNA read from the CDR3 is TGCAGTGCTAGAGTGGCAGGGGACTATGGC.

In regard to this clone: Read data end 3 residues before the CDR3 end; the end is taken from the germline J gene. The gene calls are TRBV16 and TRBJ1-2; TRBD1 matches 8 bases. With 2 bases clipped from V and 4 bases from J, the junction kept 3 bases outside the gene matches. Germline V CDR1 and CDR2: KGHSY, FQNENV. CDR3 length equals 14 residues. The CDR3 DNA, read in part, is TGTGCCAGCAGCCAAGACAGGGGACTCTATGGC. Its translation: CASSQDRGLYG. The entire CDR3 protein reads CASSQDRGLYGYTF.

The CDR3 region is CSARTGEGTDTQYF. The CDR3 DNA, read in part, is TGCAGTGCCCGGACAGGGGAGGGCACAGATACG. The rearrangement joins TRBV20-1 to TRBJ2-3; 9 nucleotides agree with TRBD1. The read terminates 3 residues ahead of where the CDR3 ends, so the germline J gene completes it. The CDR3 extends over 14 amino acids. With 6 bases clipped from V and 1 base from J, the junction kept 5 bases outside the gene matches. Germline lookup yields CDR1 DFQATT and CDR2 SNEGSKA (reference sequence).

Worth noting for this clone: The read falls 3 residues short of the CDR3 end, and the missing part is taken from the germline J gene. The genes are TRBV12-5 and TRBJ2-1; 7 bases align to TRBD1. There are 15 residues in the CDR3. V was clipped by 4 bases and J by 0 bases; unmatched bases: 3. CDR1 LGHNT and CDR2 FRNRAP come from the germline V gene. Incomplete CDR3 DNA: TGTGCTAGTGGTTCCCGGGACAGCTCCTACAATGAG. It is translated as CASGSRDSSYNE. The full CDR3 protein is CASGSRDSSYNEQFF.